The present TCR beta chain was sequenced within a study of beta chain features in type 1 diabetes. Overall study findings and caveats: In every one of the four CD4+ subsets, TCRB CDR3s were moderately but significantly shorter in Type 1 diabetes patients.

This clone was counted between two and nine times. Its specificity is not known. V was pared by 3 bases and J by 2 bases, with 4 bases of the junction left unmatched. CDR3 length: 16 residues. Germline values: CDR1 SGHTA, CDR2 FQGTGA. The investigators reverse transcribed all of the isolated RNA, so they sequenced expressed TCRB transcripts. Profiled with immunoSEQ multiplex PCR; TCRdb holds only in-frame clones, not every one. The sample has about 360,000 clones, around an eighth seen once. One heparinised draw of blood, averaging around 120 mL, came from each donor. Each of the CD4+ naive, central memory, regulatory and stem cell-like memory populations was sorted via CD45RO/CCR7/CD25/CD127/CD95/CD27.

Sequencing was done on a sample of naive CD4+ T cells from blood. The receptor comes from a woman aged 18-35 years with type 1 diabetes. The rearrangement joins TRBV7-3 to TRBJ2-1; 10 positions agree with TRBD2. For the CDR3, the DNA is TGTGCCAGCAGCTTGGCAGCGGGAGGGCCCTACAATGAGCAGTTCTTC. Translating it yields CASSLAAGGPYNEQFF.